Shown below are 15 T cell receptor beta chains from a single sample sequenced in a study of cytomegalovirus exposure and HLA in healthy donors. Use of 60 Vbeta and 13 Jbeta primers characterized the PCR. Clones were sequenced by immunoSEQ multiplex PCR, and TCRdb holds only the in-frame ones, with some missing. The profile covers 200,000 to 250,000 clones, with around 77% appearing a single time and 2.9% taken by the ten largest. Material for sequencing was PBMCs. The origin of the receptors is a woman in her twenties or thirties in good health and CMV-seronegative.

The chain has TRBV15 and TRBJ1-5, with D possibly matching TRBD1 (6 bases). Trimming stripped 0 bases from V and 4 bases from J, with 16 bases between. Germline CDR1 LNHNV, CDR2 YYDKDF (reference sequence). There are 17 residues in the CDR3. In DNA form, the CDR3 reads TGTGCCACCAGCAGAGATTATTCTGGAAGGGGGAATCAGCCCCAGCATTTT. Its translation is CATSRDYSGRGNQPQHF.

The gene calls are TRBV14 and TRBJ2-3; D is unclear. Germline assignment: CDR1 SGHDN and CDR2 FVKESK. V lost 3 bases and J lost 4, with 8 bases in between. This CDR3 is built from 13 residues. The CDR3 DNA reads TGTGCCAGCAGCCAGGCGGAAGCAGATACGCAGTATTTT. Its protein product is CASSQAEADTQYF.

The chain couples TRBV5-6 to TRBJ1-6; D perhaps matches TRBD1 (5 bases). The V gene's germline CDR1 is SGHDT and CDR2 YYEEEE. This CDR3 contains 17 residues. V was cut by 3 bases and J by 6 bases, with 19 bases left in between. The CDR3 region has the DNA TGTGCCAGCAGCTCTACTCGACAGAAGCCGCCTAATTCACCCCTCCACTTT. Translated: CASSSTRQKPPNSPLHF.

The J gene is TRBJ2-7, the V gene TRBV6-6, with a possible D match to TRBD2 (5 bases). Germline CDR1 and CDR2: MNHNY and SVGAGI (reference sequence). This CDR3 contains 11 residues. V lost 3 bases and J 12 bases, leaving 12 bases between the germline ends. The CDR3 reads CASSYSEGRYF. The DNA of the CDR3 is TGTGCCAGCAGTTATTCAGAGGGCAGGTACTTC.

This sequence joins TRBV5-1 and TRBJ2-2; D gene unclear. The V end was cut by 6 bases, the J end by 6 bases, with 18 bases between. Per germline, CDR1 SGHRS and CDR2 YFSETQ. The CDR3 extends over 15 amino acids. CDR3 DNA sequence: TGCGCCAGCAACCCATTTCGCGGATCGCCCGGGGAGCTGTTTTTT. Translating it yields CASNPFRGSPGELFF.

In its sample, this clone was seen once. This chain links TRBV5-1 with TRBJ1-1; 7 positions match TRBD1. The CDR3 length is 15 residues. V lost 1 base to trimming and J lost 3 bases; unmatched junction nucleotides: 6. Germline CDR1 is SGHRS and CDR2 is YFSETQ. The CDR3 is CASSLMTGLYTEAFF. For the CDR3, the DNA is TGCGCCAGCAGCTTGATGACAGGGTTGTACACTGAAGCTTTCTTT.

The chain carries TRBV28 and TRBJ2-2; 9 bases match TRBD2. This CDR3 has 16 residues. Trimming removed 6 bases from V and 3 bases from J; junction bases left unmatched: 8. Germline CDR1 and CDR2: MDHEN and SYDVKM. The DNA of the CDR3 is TGTGCCAGCAGCTGGGAGCGGGAGGCCCACACCGGGGAGCTGTTTTTT. It translates to CASSWEREAHTGELFF.

V usage is TRBV27 and J usage is TRBJ2-3; TRBD2 agrees at 10 bases. Trimming cost V 2 bases and J 2 bases; bases outside gene matches: 13. Germline loops: CDR1 MNHEY, CDR2 SMNVEV (reference sequence). The CDR3 length is 19 residues. CDR3 coding DNA: TGTGCCAGCAGTTTACGCCCTAGCGGGAGCCTCCAGAACACAGATACGCAGTATTTT. The encoded protein is CASSLRPSGSLQNTDTQYF.

This clone was recorded once. This chain uses TRBV10-3 with TRBJ2-2, with TRBD2 matching 8 bases. From germline, CDR1 is ENHRY and CDR2 SYGVKD. The CDR3 runs 16 residues. After removal of 6 bases from V and 5 bases from J, the junction contained 11 bases not matched to a gene. The chain's CDR3 is CAIRDSGTRSTGELFF. As DNA, the CDR3 is TGTGCCATCAGAGACTCCGGGACTAGGTCGACCGGGGAGCTGTTTTTT.

This chain connects TRBV2 to TRBJ1-6, with 9 positions matching TRBD1. Germline trimming cut 3 bases from V and 7 bases from J; bases unmatched to any gene: 10. The CDR3 contains 17 residues. The germline V gene has CDR1 SNHLY and CDR2 FYNNEI. The CDR3 here is CASSDSIGTGNNSPLHF. As DNA, the CDR3 is TGTGCCAGCAGTGACTCGATTGGGACAGGGAACAATTCACCCCTCCACTTT.

There are a few counts of this clone. The chain is built from TRBV5-5 and TRBJ1-2; maybe TRBD1 (5 bases). V was clipped by 5 bases and J by 10 bases, with 21 bases between them. Looked up from germline, CDR1 is SGHKS and CDR2 is YYEKEE (reference sequence). This CDR3 region has 14 residues. CDR3 sequence (DNA): TGTGCCAGCAGTTCTAGATCCGGCGGGGCGGACTACACCTTC. The encoded protein is CASSSRSGGADYTF.

The chain couples TRBV6-1 to TRBJ2-1, with TRBD2 identical over 10 bases. This CDR3 is 15 amino acids long. Germline CDR1 and CDR2: MNHNS and SASEGT. Unmatched junction bases numbered 6, after V lost 4 bases and J lost 6 bases. CDR3 sequence reads: CASSASGGVANEQFF. The CDR3 DNA is TGTGCCAGCAGTGCTAGCGGGGGCGTGGCCAATGAGCAGTTCTTC.

The chain combines TRBV5-4 with TRBJ2-4; 9 bases are shared with TRBD1. Germline CDR1 and CDR2: SGHNT and YYREEE (reference sequence). The CDR3 loop spans 16 amino acids. J gave up 0 bases and V 4 bases, and 5 bases lay outside the gene matches. For the CDR3, the DNA is TGTGCCAGCAGCCCGACAGGGGGACTAGCCAAAAACATTCAGTACTTC. This translates into CASSPTGGLAKNIQYF.

The rearrangement joins TRBV9 to TRBJ2-7; D may be TRBD1 (6 bases). Looked up from germline, CDR1 is SGDLS and CDR2 is YYNGEE. The CDR3 runs to 15 residues. V lost 0 bases to trimming and J lost 2 bases, with 12 bases between them. CDR3 sequence: CASSVVLDSPYEQYF. In DNA form, the CDR3 reads TGTGCCAGCAGCGTAGTTCTGGACAGCCCCTACGAGCAGTACTTC.

V usage is TRBV11-2 and J usage is TRBJ2-7; 7 nucleotides match TRBD1. CDR3 length: 15 residues. Trimming removed 5 bases from V and 1 base from J; junction bases left unmatched: 8. Germline V gene sequence: CDR1 SGHAT, CDR2 FQNNGV. The CDR3 region is CASSPTGWESYEQYF. Written as DNA, the CDR3 is TGTGCCAGCAGCCCGACAGGGTGGGAGTCCTACGAGCAGTACTTC.